The entry below describes one TCR beta chain. Antigen unknown. The CDR3 spans 15 residues. Trimming removed 0 bases at V and 1 base at J, with 10 bases between. CDR1 and CDR2 (germline): MNHEY, SVGAGI. The data were taken from a study of vaccination and CD4 T cells after COVID-19. At the Johns Hopkins FTIC core, DNA taken from cultured CD4+ T cells was sequenced by way of the Oncomine TCR Beta short-read assay. TCRdb fed the PCR reads into MiXCR, producing one record per CDR3 protein. This sample carries roughly 11,000 distinct CDR3 sequences, around 55% of them seen once, and the ten largest clones take approximately 9.2%. Treatment specified: roughly nine-day PBMC culture with coronavirus spike peptide pools or control peptides (ViraFEST assay). Wells that each held a few million PBMCs were cultured with 9 to 10 IU/ml IL-2 and approximately 10 ug/ml peptide pools.

The sample consisted of CD4+ T cells from blood, cultured in vitro. This chain joins TRBV6-5 and TRBJ2-7; D possibly corresponds to TRBD1 (5 bases). The clonotype originates from a human donor who had recovered from COVID-19. This chain's CDR3 is CASSYSAGISYEQYF. CDR3 sequence (DNA): TGTGCCAGCAGTTACTCTGCAGGGATTTCCTACGAGCAGTACTTC.